A single sample is the source of the 15 T cell receptor beta chains below, sequenced in a study of blood T cell repertoires in COVID-19. Assay used: immunoSEQ multiplex PCR; TCRdb lists only in-frame clones, some missing. The repertoire holds about 120,000 clones, with 78% as singletons. The sequenced sample was peripheral blood. The receptor set was obtained from an older man with acute or convalescent COVID-19.

CDR3 residues: CASSHRGGPYEQYF. DNA of the CDR3: TGTGCCAGCAGCCACCGCGGGGGGCCCTACGAGCAGTACTTC. J is TRBJ2-7 and V is TRBV4-2; 8 nucleotides agree with TRBD2. The CDR3 covers 14 residues. J lost 2 bases, V lost 3 bases, and 3 bases had no gene match. Germline V CDR1 and CDR2: LGHNA, YNFKEQ.

The chain employs TRBV6-5 and TRBJ1-4; TRBD1 matches 7 bases. V lost 6 bases, J lost 5 bases, and 9 bases stayed unmatched. Germline V lookup: CDR1 MNHEY, CDR2 SVGAGI. This CDR3 is built from 15 residues. The CDR3: CASRLDRVGNEKLFF. The CDR3 DNA reads TGTGCCAGCAGGCTCGACAGGGTAGGGAATGAAAAACTGTTTTTT.

The chain carries TRBV5-1 and TRBJ1-2; D might be TRBD1 (5 bases). The CDR3 is 12 amino acids. V dropped 3 bases and J dropped 3 bases, with 6 bases sitting between them. CDR1 is SGHRS, CDR2 YFSETQ, per germline. The CDR3 sequence: CASSWGDYGYTF. The CDR3 DNA reads TGCGCCAGCAGCTGGGGGGACTATGGCTACACCTTC. Complete variable domain (other parts from reference TRBV5-1 and TRBJ1-2): KAGVTQTPRYLIKTRGQQVTLSCSPISGHRSVSWYQQTPGQGLQFLFEYFSETQRNKGNFPGRFSGRQFSNSRSEMNVSTLELGDSALYLCASSWGDYGYTFGSGTRLTVV.

Here the CDR3 DNA reads TGTGCCAGCAGCCAAGATACACTGAACGGAGACTACACCTTC. Protein: CASSQDTLNGDYTF. The chain is built from TRBV4-2 and TRBJ1-2, with D unresolved. Germline V gene lookup returns CDR1 LGHNA and CDR2 YNFKEQ. The length of the CDR3 is 14 residues. V lost 0 bases and J 10 bases, leaving 15 bases between the germline ends.

This chain joins TRBV3-1 (or the pseudogene TRBV3-2) and TRBJ2-1, with D unresolved. The CDR3 consists of 15 residues. V was clipped by 4 bases and J by 1 base, with 11 bases between them. Germline assignment: CDR1 LGHDT and CDR2 YNNKEL (reference sequence). This CDR3 is CASSPLPISYNEQFF. CDR3 bases: TGTGCCAGCAGCCCACTTCCCATTTCCTACAATGAGCAGTTCTTC.

The V call is TRBV2, the J call TRBJ2-7, with 9 bases matching TRBD1. The junction had 21 bases not matched to a gene; V was cut back by 11 bases and J by 7 bases. CDR3 length: 16 residues. From germline, CDR1 is SNHLY and CDR2 FYNNEI. DNA of the CDR3: TGTGCCGGGGGACAGGGATGGTCGAGGGGTGGGAGAGAGCAGTACTTC. It translates to CAGGQGWSRGGREQYF.

The V call is TRBV6-5, the J call TRBJ1-2; D possibly corresponds to TRBD1 (5 bases). CDR1 and CDR2 (germline): MNHEY, SVGAGI. CDR3 size: 13 residues. The germline V and J ends were trimmed by 8 bases and 7 bases, with 17 bases remaining between them. The CDR3 nucleotides are TGTGCCAGCCGTCTAACGCAGGGAGGTGGCTACACCTTC. Translation gives CASRLTQGGGYTF.

The V and J genes are TRBV20-1 and TRBJ1-6; TRBD1 agrees at 7 bases. The CDR3 has 11 residues. V lost 3 bases and J lost 15; bases outside the gene matches: 5. CDR1 DFQATT and CDR2 SNEGSKA come from the germline V gene (reference sequence). The CDR3 sequence: CSASLGGFLHF. CDR3 in DNA: TGCAGTGCTAGCCTAGGGGGCTTCCTCCACTTT.

This sequence joins TRBV13 and TRBJ1-1; D may be TRBD1 (5 bases). Germline assignment: CDR1 PRHDT and CDR2 FYEKMQ (reference sequence). V was shortened by 5 bases and J by 3 bases, with 13 bases between the two germline ends. The CDR3 runs 14 residues. The CDR3 region has the DNA TGTGCCAGCAGCCAATTCAGGGTTTACACTGAAGCTTTCTTT. It encodes CASSQFRVYTEAFF.

The gene calls are TRBV13 and TRBJ1-6; D might be TRBD1 (5 bases). This CDR3 is built from 17 residues. CDR1 is PRHDT, CDR2 FYEKMQ, per germline (reference sequence). Trimming pared 3 bases from V and 7 bases from J, leaving 19 bases between. The CDR3 loop is CASSFSTGPRLNSPLHF. Written as DNA, the CDR3 is TGTGCCAGCAGCTTTTCCACAGGTCCTAGGTTAAATTCACCCCTCCACTTT.

The chain links TRBV6-6 to TRBJ2-1; 12 positions agree with TRBD2. V gave up 6 bases and J gave up 0 bases; unmatched junction bases: 12. CDR3 length: 19 amino acids. Germline V gene lookup returns CDR1 MNHNY and CDR2 SVGAGI (reference sequence). DNA of the CDR3: TGTGCCAGCAGCCGATCAGGACTAGCGGGGCTGAGCTCCTACAATGAGCAGTTCTTC. Protein product: CASSRSGLAGLSSYNEQFF.

V gene TRBV28 combines with J gene TRBJ2-5; TRBD1 might be the D (6 bases). Germline CDR1 and CDR2: MDHEN and SYDVKM. Deletions cut 6 bases from V and 1 base from J, with 15 bases between. The CDR3 is 15 amino acids. CDR3 protein: CASSGAGTSQETQYF. In DNA form, the CDR3 reads TGTGCCAGCAGCGGCGCCGGGACAAGCCAAGAGACCCAGTACTTC.

This CDR3 is CASSPWELMNTEAFF. The CDR3 region has the DNA TGTGCCAGCAGCCCTTGGGAGCTTATGAACACTGAAGCTTTCTTT. This chain joins TRBV5-6 and TRBJ1-1, with no clear D. The CDR3 has 15 residues. The germline V gene has CDR1 SGHDT and CDR2 YYEEEE. Trimming stripped 4 bases from V and 0 bases from J, with 13 bases between.

This clone was counted between two and nine times. This chain links TRBV9 with TRBJ2-1; 7 bases are a match to TRBD1. The ends lost 0 bases at V and 3 bases at J; junction bases unmatched: 3. The length of the CDR3 is 15 residues. CDR1 and CDR2 from the germline V gene are SGDLS and YYNGEE. The CDR3 DNA follows: TGTGCCAGCAGCGTAGAGGGACAGCTCTACAATGAGCAGTTCTTC. Translation: CASSVEGQLYNEQFF.

The chain has TRBV10-3 and TRBJ1-2, with 9 nucleotides matching TRBD1. CDR1 and CDR2 from the germline V gene are ENHRY and SYGVKD. The CDR3 loop spans 14 amino acids. Germline trimming cut 4 bases from V and 8 bases from J; bases unmatched to any gene: 8. The CDR3 nucleotides read TGTGCCATCAGTGGATTACAGGGGGCAGGGGGCTACACCTTC. Amino acids: CAISGLQGAGGYTF.